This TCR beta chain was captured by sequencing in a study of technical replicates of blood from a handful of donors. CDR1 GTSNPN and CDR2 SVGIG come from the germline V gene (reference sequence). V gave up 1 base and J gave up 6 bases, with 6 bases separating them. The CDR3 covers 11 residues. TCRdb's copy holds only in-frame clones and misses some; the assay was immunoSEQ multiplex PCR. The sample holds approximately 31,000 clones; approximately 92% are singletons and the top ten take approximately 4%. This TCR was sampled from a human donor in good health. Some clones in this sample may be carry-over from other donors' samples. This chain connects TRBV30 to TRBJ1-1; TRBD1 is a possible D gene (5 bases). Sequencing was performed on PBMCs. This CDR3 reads CAWSEGPEAFF. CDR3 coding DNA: TGTGCCTGGAGTGAGGGGCCTGAAGCTTTCTTT.